The rows below give T cell receptor beta chains drawn from one sample of a study of T cell responses to AZD1222 COVID-19 vaccine. Sequenced by immunoSEQ multiplex PCR; TCRdb stores in-frame clones only, minus some. The data contain approximately 140,000 clones, roughly 90% of them singletons. The material was peripheral blood, obtained on day 0 of AZD1222 vaccination. The receptors shown here come from an adult in good health. CDR3s include the opening cysteine and the closing phenylalanine or tryptophan. A D gene is named only where the DNA matches it firmly. Rows may omit the clone size; those that give it use once, few, many or a size class.

V	size	J	D	CDR3	DNA
TRBV9	NA	TRBJ2-7	NA	CASSVGGDATYEQYF	TGTGCCAGCAGTGTAGGAGGGGACGCCACCTACGAGCAGTACTTC
TRBV5-1	NA	TRBJ2-3	NA	CASSRSTDTQYF	TGCGCCAGCAGCCGTAGCACAGATACGCAGTATTTT
TRBV7-6	NA	TRBJ1-6	NA	CASSSRTGSYNSPLHF	TGTGCCAGCAGCTCCCGTACCGGCTCCTATAATTCACCCCTCCACTTT
TRBV4-3	NA	TRBJ1-1	NA	CASSQDRTAAEAFF	TGCGCCAGCAGCCAAGATCGGACAGCCGCTGAAGCTTTCTTT
TRBV4-2	NA	TRBJ2-1	NA	CASSHDWLGSNEQFF	TGTGCCAGCAGCCACGATTGGTTGGGGAGCAATGAGCAGTTCTTC
TRBV5-5	NA	TRBJ1-1	NA	CASSFYHRVVKMRAFF	TGTGCCAGCAGCTTTTATCACAGGGTCGTAAAAATGCGGGCTTTCTTT
TRBV5-1	NA	TRBJ2-7	NA	CASSTDGTYEQYF	TGCGCCAGCAGCACGGACGGGACCTACGAGCAGTACTTC
TRBV6-2/TRBV6-3	NA	TRBJ2-1	NA	CASSLLASEQFF	TGTGCCAGCAGCCTTCTAGCTAGTGAGCAGTTCTTC
TRBV28	NA	TRBJ1-4	NA	CASRPAGREREKLFF	TGTGCCAGCAGACCCGCGGGCAGGGAGCGGGAAAAACTGTTTTTT
TRBV5-4	NA	TRBJ2-2	NA	CASSLAGRANTGELFF	TGTGCCAGCAGCTTGGCCGGCAGGGCCAACACCGGGGAGCTGTTTTTT
TRBV29-1	once	TRBJ1-1	NA	CSVEPNPAGEAFF	TGCAGCGTTGAACCTAACCCCGCCGGTGAAGCTTTCTTT
TRBV19	few	TRBJ2-1	NA	CASSRADGEQFF	TGTGCCAGTAGTAGGGCTGATGGTGAGCAGTTCTTC
TRBV28	once	TRBJ1-5	TRBD1	CATRGPNQPQHF	TGTGCCACGAGGGGGCCCAATCAGCCCCAGCATTTT
TRBV9	NA	TRBJ2-1	NA	CASSVGGFSSYNEQFF	TGTGCCAGCAGCGTAGGGGGGTTCTCTTCCTACAATGAGCAGTTCTTC
TRBV7-2	NA	TRBJ1-6	NA	CASSSYRPSPLHF	TGTGCCAGCAGCTCGTACAGGCCCTCACCCCTCCACTTT
TRBV2	NA	TRBJ2-3	TRBD2	CASSEIRPAGVGTDTQYF	TGTGCCAGCAGTGAGATAAGACCAGCGGGAGTAGGTACAGATACGCAGTATTTT
TRBV2	NA	TRBJ2-5	TRBD1	CASSGRGRLETQYF	TGTGCCAGCAGCGGCAGGGGGCGCTTGGAGACCCAGTACTTC
TRBV7-8	once	TRBJ2-1	TRBD1	CASSLVVHRGYNEQFF	TGTGCCAGCAGCTTAGTGGTCCACAGGGGCTACAATGAGCAGTTCTTC
TRBV18	NA	TRBJ2-5	NA	CASSPNSPPETQYF	TGTGCCAGCTCACCGAATTCACCCCCAGAGACCCAGTACTTC
TRBV7-2	NA	TRBJ1-5	NA	CASSSQANQPQHF	TGTGCCAGCAGCTCCCAGGCCAATCAGCCCCAGCATTTT
TRBV6-6	NA	TRBJ2-2	TRBD1	CASSFHRGLNGELFF	TGTGCCAGCAGTTTCCACAGGGGTTTGAACGGGGAGCTGTTTTTT
TRBV6-1	NA	TRBJ1-6	TRBD1	CASSEGQGFISPLHF	TGTGCCAGCAGTGAGGGACAGGGATTTATTTCACCCCTCCACTTT
TRBV4-3	NA	TRBJ1-4	NA	CASSQESRVSEKLFF	TGCGCCAGCAGCCAAGAATCCAGGGTTAGTGAAAAACTGTTTTTT
TRBV7-2	NA	TRBJ1-5	NA	CASSERISNQPQHF	TGTGCCAGCAGCGAGAGAATTAGCAATCAGCCCCAGCATTTT
TRBV6-5	NA	TRBJ2-2	TRBD1	CASSTGGANTGELFF	TGTGCCAGCAGCACAGGGGGAGCGAACACCGGGGAGCTGTTTTTT
TRBV7-3	NA	TRBJ2-3	TRBD1	CASSHTGALGDTQYF	TGTGCCAGCAGCCACACAGGGGCTCTGGGGGATACGCAGTATTTT
TRBV18	NA	TRBJ1-1	NA	CASSPQMDTEAFF	TGTGCCAGCTCACCACAGATGGACACTGAAGCTTTCTTT
TRBV27	NA	TRBJ2-1	NA	CASSRTLSSYNEQFF	TGTGCCAGCAGTCGGACACTGAGCTCCTACAATGAGCAGTTCTTC
TRBV4-2	NA	TRBJ2-3	NA	CASSLQAGGTDTQYF	TGTGCCAGCAGCCTACAGGCCGGGGGCACAGATACGCAGTATTTT
TRBV4-3	NA	TRBJ1-2	NA	CASSQDLGDGYTF	TGCGCCAGCAGCCAAGATTTAGGGGACGGCTACACCTTC
TRBV12-5	NA	TRBJ1-1	NA	CASGWDSTWGAFF	TGTGCTAGTGGTTGGGACTCAACCTGGGGAGCTTTCTTT
TRBV5-4	NA	TRBJ1-2	NA	CASSLRGYGYTF	TGTGCCAGCAGCTTGCGGGGGTATGGCTACACCTTC
TRBV19	NA	TRBJ2-1	TRBD1	CASSLMDRVSYNEQFF	TGTGCCAGTAGTCTGATGGACAGGGTCTCCTACAATGAGCAGTTCTTC
TRBV4-1	NA	TRBJ2-7	NA	CASSQYDGKYEQYF	TGCGCCAGCAGCCAATACGACGGAAAATACGAGCAGTACTTC
TRBV28	NA	TRBJ1-5	NA	CASSLGQKQPQHF	TGTGCCAGCAGTTTAGGTCAAAAGCAGCCCCAGCATTTT
TRBV20-1	NA	TRBJ2-5	NA	CSAPHRETQYF	TGCAGTGCCCCGCACCGCGAGACCCAGTACTTC
TRBV10-3	NA	TRBJ2-2	NA	CAIRVDTGELFF	TGTGCCATCAGAGTGGACACCGGGGAGCTGTTTTTT
TRBV19	few	TRBJ2-3	NA	CASSMVGNTDTQYF	TGTGCCAGTAGTATGGTCGGAAACACAGATACGCAGTATTTT
TRBV27	NA	TRBJ1-2	NA	CASSFLRDSRDGSYGYTF	TGTGCCAGCAGCTTTTTACGGGACTCCAGGGACGGCAGCTATGGCTACACCTTC
TRBV7-8	NA	TRBJ1-2	NA	CASSFTPLAYGYTF	TGTGCCAGCAGCTTTACCCCTCTAGCGTATGGCTACACCTTC
TRBV30	NA	TRBJ1-1	NA	CAWSRAGTEAFF	TGTGCCTGGAGTCGGGCGGGCACTGAAGCTTTCTTT
TRBV3-1/TRBV3-2	NA	TRBJ2-1	NA	CASIPAIYATYEQFF	TGTGCCAGCATTCCGGCTATCTACGCAACCTATGAGCAGTTCTTC
TRBV2	NA	TRBJ2-1	NA	CASSEWGQGYNEQFF	TGTGCCAGCAGTGAATGGGGGCAGGGATACAATGAGCAGTTCTTC
TRBV27	NA	TRBJ2-3	NA	CASLPHLASDTQYF	TGTGCCAGCCTACCCCATCTAGCGTCAGATACGCAGTATTTT
TRBV11-2	NA	TRBJ2-7	TRBD2	CASSSPGLAGGYEQYF	TGTGCCAGCAGCTCACCCGGACTAGCGGGAGGCTACGAGCAGTACTTC